What follows are 15 T cell receptor beta chains derived from one specimen sequenced in a study of identical twins. TCRdb recomputed calls from the 5' RACE reads with MiXCR, one row per CDR3 protein. The profile shows under 500,000 distinct CDR3 sequences, roughly an eighth of them singletons. These data also featured in a second study, about yellow fever vaccine responses in identical twins.

The sequenced sample was CD4+ T cells sorted from blood. The source of these receptors is a woman aged 18-29 years in good health.

The chain couples TRBV11-3 to TRBJ2-3; D might be TRBD2 (6 bases). Trimming pared 0 bases from V and 7 bases from J, leaving 17 bases between. This CDR3 contains 16 residues. Germline lookup yields CDR1 SGHNT and CDR2 YENEEA. CDR3 residues: CASSLETRLLPHTQYF. CDR3 bases: TGTGCCAGCAGCTTAGAGACTAGGCTGCTTCCACATACGCAGTATTTT.

This clonotype was seen only a few times. The chain is built from TRBV12-3 or TRBV12-4 and TRBJ2-5, with D maybe TRBD1 (6 bases). The length of the CDR3 is 13 residues. V gave up 8 bases and J gave up 7 bases, with 17 bases separating them. The CDR3 spells CASGSRGLGTQYF. Written as DNA, the CDR3 is TGTGCCAGCGGCTCCAGGGGATTGGGGACCCAGTACTTC.

The V call is TRBV9, the J call TRBJ2-3; unclear D gene. The tail of the sequence fits TRBJ1-5 better, so the J call may be wrong. CDR3 length: 16 residues. Germline V gene lookup returns CDR1 SGDLS and CDR2 YYNGEE. In DNA, the CDR3 is TGTGCCAGCAGCGTTCGAGCGGGAGTTGGCACAGATACGCAGCATTTT. Encoded protein: CASSVRAGVGTDTQHF.

The sample holds a few counts of this clonotype. The rearrangement links TRBV7-9 to TRBJ2-1, with 7 bases that match TRBD2. The CDR3 is 14 residues long. V was pared by 1 base and J by 9 bases, with 6 bases of the junction left unmatched. The germline V gene encodes CDR1 SEHNR and CDR2 FQNEAQ (reference sequence). CDR3: CASSLGGGQGEQFF. CDR3 nucleotides: TGTGCCAGCAGCTTAGGGGGGGGTCAGGGTGAGCAGTTCTTC.

At least ten counts were recorded for this clonotype. This chain uses TRBV6-5 with TRBJ1-1, with D possibly being TRBD1 (5 bases). Germline lookup yields CDR1 MNHEY and CDR2 SVGAGI. The CDR3 loop spans 16 amino acids. The V end lost 4 bases, the J end lost 2 bases, and 17 bases lay between the germline ends. CDR3 protein: CASSSPPGRLNTEAFF. In DNA form, the CDR3 reads TGTGCCAGCAGTTCGCCACCGGGACGGCTAAACACTGAAGCTTTCTTT.

This clonotype appeared many times. This sequence joins TRBV29-1 and TRBJ2-1; D possibly matches TRBD1 or TRBD2 (5 bases each). The V gene lost 1 base and the J gene lost 0 bases, with 10 bases spanning the gap. The CDR3 loop spans 15 amino acids. Germline loops: CDR1 SQVTM, CDR2 ANQGSEA. The CDR3 bases are TGCAGCGTTGAAGGGGACCCGAGCTCCTACAATGAGCAGTTCTTC. Its protein product is CSVEGDPSSYNEQFF.

This sequence joins TRBV3-1 and TRBJ2-2; D is unresolved. CDR1 and CDR2 (germline): LGHDT, YNNKEL (reference sequence). The CDR3 is made up of 16 amino acids. Trimming cost V 0 bases and J 4 bases, with 12 bases left between them. CDR3 bases: TGTGCCAGCAGCCAAGATCGTGGTTACGGCACCGGGGAGCTGTTTTTT. It yields the protein CASSQDRGYGTGELFF.

This clonotype was picked up a small number of times. This chain links TRBV9 with TRBJ2-3, with TRBD2 matching over 8 bases. The V gene end was trimmed by 0 bases and the J gene end by 5 bases; junction bases not matched to a gene: 8. The V gene's germline CDR1 is SGDLS and CDR2 YYNGEE. The CDR3 runs 16 residues. CDR3 sequence reads: CASSVGNGRAGDTQYF. The CDR3 DNA follows: TGTGCCAGCAGCGTAGGGAACGGGAGGGCCGGAGATACGCAGTATTTT.

J is TRBJ2-5 and V is TRBV5-1; TRBD2 matches at 7 bases. Trimming removed 1 base from V and 4 bases from J; junction bases left unmatched: 4. The CDR3 contains 14 residues. The germline CDR1 and CDR2 sequences are SGHRS and YFSETQ. The CDR3 DNA sequence: TGCGCCAGCAGCTTGTTCGAGCGGGGAGAGACCCAGTACTTC. Protein: CASSLFERGETQYF. Using reference TRBV5-1 and TRBJ2-5 for the parts outside the CDR3, the full variable domain is KAGVTQTPRYLIKTRGQQVTLSCSPISGHRSVSWYQQTPGQGLQFLFEYFSETQRNKGNFPGRFSGRQFSNSRSEMNVSTLELGDSALYLCASSLFERGETQYFGPGTRLLVL.

This clonotype was seen repeatedly, ten times or more. J is TRBJ1-1 and V is TRBV7-2; a weak D match, TRBD1 (5 bases). Trimming took off 5 bases at V and 6 bases at J, with 13 bases between the two ends. This CDR3 is 13 amino acids long. Germline CDR1 is SGHTA and CDR2 is FQGNSA. The CDR3 here is CASSPTKGPEAFF. As DNA, the CDR3 is TGTGCCAGCAGCCCTACCAAGGGGCCTGAAGCTTTCTTT.

The chain recombines TRBV18 with TRBJ2-7; D unclear. Germline V lookup: CDR1 KGHSH, CDR2 LQKENI. Trimming took 2 bases from V and 3 from J, leaving 5 bases between them. This CDR3 region has 12 residues. CDR3 coding DNA: TGTGCCAGCTCACCAAACGACTACGAGCAGTACTTC. Translation: CASSPNDYEQYF.

This sequence joins TRBV6-5 and TRBJ2-7, with 13 bases aligning to TRBD2. Germline CDR1 is MNHEY and CDR2 is SVGAGI. The CDR3 covers 18 residues. The ends lost 3 bases at V and 2 bases at J; junction bases unmatched: 10. CDR3 bases: TGTGCCAGCAGTTATAGACAAGGGACTAGCGGGAAACCCTACGAGCAGTACTTC. Its protein product is CASSYRQGTSGKPYEQYF.

There are a few counts of this clonotype. The chain employs TRBV5-1 and TRBJ2-7; the D gene is possibly TRBD1 (5 bases). The CDR3 is made up of 16 amino acids. Trimming took off 4 bases at V and 3 bases at J, with 20 bases between the two ends. The V gene's germline CDR1 is SGHRS and CDR2 YFSETQ. CDR3 protein: CASSAQTGLEGYEQYF. CDR3 nucleotides: TGCGCCAGCAGCGCACAAACAGGTCTTGAAGGCTACGAGCAGTACTTC.

V usage is TRBV11-3 and J usage is TRBJ2-2; 7 bases agree with TRBD1. This CDR3 is built from 16 residues. The germline gives CDR1 SGHNT, CDR2 YENEEA. Trimming at V came to 5 bases and at J to 1 base, leaving 7 bases not matched to a gene. In DNA, the CDR3 is TGTGCCAGCAGCACATCGACAGGGAAGAACACCGGGGAGCTGTTTTTT. Protein product: CASSTSTGKNTGELFF.

The gene calls are TRBV25-1 and TRBJ2-5, with 9 bases lining up with TRBD2. Germline CDR1 MGHDK, CDR2 SYGVNS. The CDR3 is 16 amino acids. Trimming took 4 bases from V and 4 from J; bases not matched to a gene: 10. CDR3: CASSAGLGAGGETQYF. In DNA form, the CDR3 reads TGTGCCAGCAGTGCGGGACTAGGAGCGGGGGGAGAGACCCAGTACTTC.